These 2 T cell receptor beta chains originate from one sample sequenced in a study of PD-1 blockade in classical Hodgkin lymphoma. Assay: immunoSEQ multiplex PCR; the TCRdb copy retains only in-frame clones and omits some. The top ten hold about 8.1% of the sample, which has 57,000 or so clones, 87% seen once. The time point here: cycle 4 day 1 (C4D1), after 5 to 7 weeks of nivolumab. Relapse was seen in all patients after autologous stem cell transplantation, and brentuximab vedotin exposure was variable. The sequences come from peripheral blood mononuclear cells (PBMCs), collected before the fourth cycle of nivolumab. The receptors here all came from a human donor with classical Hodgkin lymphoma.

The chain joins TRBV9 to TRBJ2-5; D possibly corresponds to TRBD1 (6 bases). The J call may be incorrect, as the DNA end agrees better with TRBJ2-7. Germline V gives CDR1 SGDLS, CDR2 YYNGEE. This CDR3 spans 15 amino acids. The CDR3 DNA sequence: TGTGCCAGCAGCGTAGCGATGGACAGCTACTACGAGCAGTACTTC. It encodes CASSVAMDSYYEQYF.

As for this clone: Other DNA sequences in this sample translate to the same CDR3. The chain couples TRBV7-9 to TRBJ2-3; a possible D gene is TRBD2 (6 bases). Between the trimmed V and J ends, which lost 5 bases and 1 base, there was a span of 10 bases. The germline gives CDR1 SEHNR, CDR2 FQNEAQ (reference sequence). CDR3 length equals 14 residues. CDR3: CASSPSGGTDTQYF. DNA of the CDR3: TGTGCCAGCAGCCCTTCGGGGGGCACAGATACGCAGTATTTT.